This T cell receptor (beta chain) derives from a study of a mutant IDH1 vaccine in newly diagnosed glioma. Background on the study: Weeks 1, 3, 5, 7, 11, 15, 19 and 23 were when patients received their eight vaccinations. Vaccination followed radiotherapy alone by 4-6 weeks, or accompanied temozolomide cycles. It was radiotherapy, temozolomide, or both that patients received previously, with most receiving both.

Regarding the study as a whole: Changes in the top peripheral T cell clonotypes seemingly had no bearing on pseudoprogression.

Specified time point: week 11, during vaccination. In every dose of vaccine, 300 ug of mutant IDH1 20-mer peptide was given alongside topical imiquimod. Repertoires were generated with immunoSEQ multiplex PCR, while TCRdb's copy carries only in-frame clones and drops some. The data show about 62,000 clones, with 75% to 90% seen just once and 1.5% to 2% held by the top ten. Points on this clone: No antigen is known for it.

Trimming stripped 1 base from V and 3 bases from J, with 11 bases between. The V gene's germline CDR1 is MRHNA and CDR2 SNTAGT. This CDR3 contains 15 residues. The receptor's source is a man in his forties with glioma. Sample: PBMCs, taken from a glioma patient whose treatment included an IDH1 peptide vaccine. The chain joins TRBV6-4 to TRBJ2-3, with D possibly called TRBD1 or TRBD2 (6 bases each). The CDR3 bases are TGTGCCAGCAGTGACTTGGGGGGCGGAACAGATACGCAGTATTTT. Translating it yields CASSDLGGGTDTQYF.